The rows below give T cell receptor beta chains drawn from one sample of a study of blood T cell repertoires in COVID-19. Produced via immunoSEQ multiplex PCR; TCRdb's table is partial and in-frame only. The table records some 180,000 clones, approximately 80% of them present only once. The sample taken for sequencing was peripheral blood. The origin of the receptors is a woman between 40 and 55 years old with COVID-19, enrolled during active disease. CDR3s include the opening cysteine and the closing phenylalanine or tryptophan. Each record gives: J gene, D gene, clone size, V gene, CDR3 protein, CDR3 DNA. A D gene is named only where the DNA matches it firmly. A row's size may be missing; if present it is once, few, many or a size class.

J gene: TRBJ1-2; D gene: NA; clone size: once; V gene: TRBV19; CDR3 protein: CASSPSAGGYGYTF; CDR3 DNA: TGTGCCAGTAGTCCCTCGGCAGGTGGCTATGGCTACACCTTC
J gene: TRBJ1-4; D gene: NA; clone size: NA; V gene: TRBV5-6; CDR3 protein: CASSLGQEYEKLFF; CDR3 DNA: TGTGCCAGCAGCTTGGGACAGGAGTACGAAAAACTGTTTTTT
J gene: TRBJ1-5; D gene: TRBD1; clone size: NA; V gene: TRBV2; CDR3 protein: CASSDRGTGAMKPQHF; CDR3 DNA: TGTGCCAGCAGTGACAGGGGGACAGGGGCTATGAAGCCCCAGCATTTT
J gene: TRBJ2-7; D gene: NA; clone size: NA; V gene: TRBV10-2; CDR3 protein: CASSLIGTSYEQYF; CDR3 DNA: TGCGCCAGCAGCCTCATTGGCACCTCCTACGAGCAGTACTTC
J gene: TRBJ1-5; D gene: TRBD1; clone size: NA; V gene: TRBV27; CDR3 protein: CASSDNRGSNQPQHF; CDR3 DNA: TGTGCCAGCAGTGATAACAGGGGGAGCAATCAGCCCCAGCATTTT
J gene: TRBJ2-7; D gene: NA; clone size: NA; V gene: TRBV6-5; CDR3 protein: CASRETYEQYF; CDR3 DNA: TGTGCCAGCAGGGAGACCTACGAGCAGTACTTC
J gene: TRBJ1-2; D gene: TRBD1; clone size: few; V gene: TRBV29-1; CDR3 protein: CSVLQGAPYGYTF; CDR3 DNA: TGCAGCGTTTTACAGGGGGCCCCCTATGGCTACACCTTC
J gene: TRBJ2-6; D gene: NA; clone size: NA; V gene: TRBV9; CDR3 protein: CASSPTTGANVLTF; CDR3 DNA: TGTGCCAGCAGCCCAACAACTGGGGCCAACGTCCTGACTTTC
J gene: TRBJ2-7; D gene: NA; clone size: NA; V gene: TRBV18; CDR3 protein: CASSPDSGRGQYF; CDR3 DNA: TGTGCCAGCTCACCCGATTCCGGGAGAGGGCAGTACTTC
J gene: TRBJ2-7; D gene: NA; clone size: NA; V gene: TRBV28; CDR3 protein: CASSSPSEQYF; CDR3 DNA: TGTGCCAGCAGCTCCCCTTCCGAGCAGTACTTC
J gene: TRBJ1-1; D gene: TRBD1; clone size: once; V gene: TRBV19; CDR3 protein: CASSRDSLNTEAFF; CDR3 DNA: TGTGCCAGTAGTAGGGACAGCTTGAACACTGAAGCTTTCTTT
J gene: TRBJ2-5; D gene: NA; clone size: NA; V gene: TRBV5-1; CDR3 protein: CASTGLSDPQETQYF; CDR3 DNA: TGCGCCAGCACGGGTCTTAGCGATCCTCAAGAGACCCAGTACTTC
J gene: TRBJ1-2; D gene: NA; clone size: NA; V gene: TRBV28; CDR3 protein: CASATGGTAHGYTF; CDR3 DNA: TGTGCCAGCGCAACCGGGGGGACGGCGCATGGCTACACCTTC
J gene: TRBJ1-3; D gene: TRBD1; clone size: NA; V gene: TRBV4-2; CDR3 protein: CASSQGRDRGGNTIYF; CDR3 DNA: TGTGCCAGCAGCCAAGGCCGGGACAGGGGTGGAAACACCATATATTTT
J gene: TRBJ2-1; D gene: NA; clone size: NA; V gene: TRBV7-2; CDR3 protein: CASSLAGRNNEQFF; CDR3 DNA: TGTGCCAGCAGCTTAGCTGGTAGAAACAATGAGCAGTTCTTC
J gene: TRBJ2-7; D gene: NA; clone size: NA; V gene: TRBV5-1; CDR3 protein: CASSFTRGDVDEQYF; CDR3 DNA: TGCGCCAGCAGCTTTACCAGGGGCGACGTGGACGAGCAGTACTTC